A single sample gave rise to the 24 T cell receptor beta chains below, sequenced in a study of T cell responses to AZD1222 COVID-19 vaccine. Assay used: immunoSEQ multiplex PCR; TCRdb lists only in-frame clones, some missing. Counted here are around 50,000 clones, about 81% occurring once; the ten biggest clones make up more than 8.5%. The sequencing here drew on peripheral blood, taken on day 0 of AZD1222 vaccination. Receptor source: an adult in good health.

In its sample, this clone was seen a few times. The CDR3 spells CASSLGLGGANSPLHF. For the CDR3, the DNA is TGTGCCAGCAGCTTAGGGCTAGGGGGGGCTAATTCACCCCTCCACTTT. The gene calls are TRBV7-2 and TRBJ1-6; maybe TRBD1 (6 bases). Germline lookup yields CDR1 SGHTA and CDR2 FQGNSA. V lost 1 base to trimming and J lost 6 bases, with 13 bases between them. This CDR3 is 16 amino acids long. The full variable domain, completed using reference TRBV7-2 and TRBJ1-6, is GAGVSQSPSNKVTEKGKDVELRCDPISGHTALYWYRQSLGQGLEFLIYFQGNSAPDKSGLPSDRFSAERTGGSVSTLTIQRTQQEDSAVYLCASSLGLGGANSPLHFGNGTRLTVT.

The chain joins TRBV11-2 to TRBJ1-3, with 7 bases matching TRBD1. Unmatched junction bases numbered 11, after V lost 6 bases and J lost 0 bases. This CDR3 has 17 amino acids. Germline V gives CDR1 SGHAT, CDR2 FQNNGV. CDR3 sequence: CASRATSDRSSGNTIYF. In DNA form, the CDR3 reads TGTGCCAGCAGAGCCACCTCGGACAGGAGCTCTGGAAACACCATATATTTT.

The V gene is TRBV2, the J gene TRBJ2-7, with D unresolved. Germline assignment: CDR1 SNHLY and CDR2 FYNNEI. With 3 bases removed from V and 3 bases from J, the gap between germline ends came to 6 bases. The CDR3 sequence is 12 residues long. CDR3: CASSDQVYEQYF. As DNA, the CDR3 is TGTGCCAGCAGTGATCAGGTCTACGAGCAGTACTTC. The complete variable domain, with remaining parts taken from reference TRBV2 and TRBJ2-7, reads EPEVTQTPSHQVTQMGQEVILRCVPISNHLYFYWYRQILGQKVEFLVSFYNNEISEKSEIFDDQFSVERPDGSNFTLKIRSTKLEDSAMYFCASSDQVYEQYFGPGTRLTVT.

This chain links TRBV2 with TRBJ1-3; D unclear. CDR1 and CDR2 (germline): SNHLY, FYNNEI. The CDR3 contains 12 residues. Trimming stripped 6 bases from V and 4 bases from J, with 7 bases between. This CDR3 is CASRRLGNTIYF. Here the CDR3 DNA reads TGTGCCAGCAGGAGACTAGGAAACACCATATATTTT.

The gene calls are TRBV5-1 and TRBJ2-7; 14 bases line up with TRBD2. The germline gives CDR1 SGHRS, CDR2 YFSETQ. With 3 bases clipped from V and 4 bases from J, the junction kept 9 bases outside the gene matches. CDR3 length: 17 residues. This chain's CDR3 is CASSSGLAGGPSYEQYF. As DNA, the CDR3 is TGCGCCAGCAGCTCCGGACTAGCGGGGGGACCCTCTTACGAGCAGTACTTC.

The chain couples TRBV2 to TRBJ1-1; 7 positions match TRBD1. Germline V lookup: CDR1 SNHLY, CDR2 FYNNEI. The CDR3 has 15 residues. J gave up 1 base and V 6 bases, and 8 bases lay outside the gene matches. The CDR3 region is CASRPWDSGNTEAFF. DNA of the CDR3: TGTGCCAGCAGGCCATGGGACAGCGGGAACACTGAAGCTTTCTTT.

The genes are TRBV5-1 and TRBJ1-4, with 7 bases matching TRBD1. The V and J ends lost 4 bases and 0 bases, in that order; junction bases with no gene match: 9. There are 17 residues in the CDR3. Germline lookup yields CDR1 SGHRS and CDR2 YFSETQ. In DNA, the CDR3 is TGCGCCAGCAGCGTGACAGGGAAACTAGCAACTAATGAAAAACTGTTTTTT. Its translation is CASSVTGKLATNEKLFF.

V gene TRBV27 combines with J gene TRBJ1-5; no clear D. Germline CDR1 and CDR2: MNHEY and SMNVEV (reference sequence). The CDR3 extends over 13 amino acids. V was cut by 5 bases and J by 6 bases, with 11 bases left in between. The CDR3 is CASSPLESQPQHF. CDR3 DNA sequence: TGTGCCAGCAGTCCTCTGGAAAGTCAGCCCCAGCATTTT.

The chain uses TRBV10-1 and TRBJ2-1, with D perhaps matching TRBD2 (5 bases). The CDR3 consists of 15 residues. V was clipped by 0 bases and J by 7 bases, with 13 bases between them. Germline CDR1 reads WNHNN; CDR2 reads SYGVQD (reference sequence). The CDR3 DNA follows: TGCGCCAGCAGTGAGTCGGCCCTAGCTGTGAATGAGCAGTTCTTC. Encoded protein: CASSESALAVNEQFF.

The CDR3 nucleotides read TGCGCCAGCAGCCGAAATATGAACACTGAAGCTTTCTTT. Translated: CASSRNMNTEAFF. The chain recombines TRBV4-1 with TRBJ1-1; D unresolved. The CDR3 is 13 residues long. Germline loops: CDR1 MGHRA, CDR2 YSYEKL. The V end lost 4 bases, the J end lost 0 bases, and 6 bases lay between the germline ends.

The CDR3 protein is CASSLSTGSPLHF. The DNA for the CDR3 is TGTGCCAGCAGCTTATCCACGGGCTCACCCCTCCACTTT. The V gene is TRBV7-9, the J gene TRBJ1-6; D gene unclear. The V gene's germline CDR1 is SEHNR and CDR2 FQNEAQ (reference sequence). The CDR3 covers 13 residues. V was cut by 2 bases and J by 10 bases, with 9 bases left in between.

This clone was detected once. The chain uses TRBV6-5 and TRBJ1-2; D not resolved. Looked up from germline, CDR1 is MNHEY and CDR2 is SVGAGI. The CDR3 spans 13 residues. With 0 bases removed from V and 6 bases from J, the gap between germline ends came to 8 bases. CDR3 bases: TGTGCCAGCAGTTACTCCTATGACAATGGCTACACCTTC. This translates into CASSYSYDNGYTF.

The rearrangement uses TRBV12-5 and TRBJ1-5; no definite D call. Trimming stripped 5 bases from V and 7 bases from J, with 9 bases between. The CDR3 length is 12 residues. Germline assignment: CDR1 LGHNT and CDR2 FRNRAP. For the CDR3, the DNA is TGTGCTAGTGGTGCTGGAATACAGCCCCAGCATTTT. This codes for CASGAGIQPQHF.

The rearrangement uses TRBV5-4 and TRBJ2-3; D ambiguous. CDR1 is SGHNT and CDR2 is YYREEE in the germline V gene (reference sequence). Trimming left V 0 bases short and J 5 bases short, with 10 bases between. This CDR3 has 14 residues. The CDR3 loop is CASSLDGLGDTQYF. In nucleotides, the CDR3 is TGTGCCAGCAGCTTGGACGGCCTGGGAGATACGCAGTATTTT. Supplemented by reference TRBV5-4 and TRBJ2-3, the full variable domain reads ETGVTQSPTHLIKTRGQQVTLRCSSQSGHNTVSWYQQALGQGPQFIFQYYREEENGRGNFPPRFSGLQFPNYSSELNVNALELDDSALYLCASSLDGLGDTQYFGPGTRLTVL.

This rearrangement joins TRBV27 to TRBJ1-2; 10 bases agree with TRBD1. Germline assignment: CDR1 MNHEY and CDR2 SMNVEV (reference sequence). Trimming cost V 4 bases and J 6 bases; bases outside gene matches: 8. CDR3 length equals 15 residues. CDR3 protein: CASSSQTGTGDGYTF. The CDR3 DNA follows: TGTGCCAGCAGTTCCCAAACCGGGACAGGGGATGGCTACACCTTC.

The chain uses TRBV5-1 and TRBJ2-1; 7 bases map to TRBD2. Trimming removed 0 bases from V and 7 bases from J; junction bases left unmatched: 7. The CDR3 loop spans 15 amino acids. Germline-derived CDR1 and CDR2 are SGHRS and YFSETQ. The CDR3 region has the DNA TGCGCCAGCAGCTTGGCGGGCGGGAGACTGAATGAGCAGTTCTTC. This gives the protein CASSLAGGRLNEQFF.

The chain couples TRBV5-4 to TRBJ2-1; perhaps TRBD2 as D (6 bases). CDR1 is SGHNT and CDR2 is YYREEE in the germline V gene (reference sequence). The V gene lost 0 bases and the J gene lost 7 bases, with 11 bases spanning the gap. CDR3 length: 14 amino acids. CDR3 in amino acids: CASSLEGRRNEQFF. Written as DNA, the CDR3 is TGTGCCAGCAGCTTGGAGGGGAGGAGGAATGAGCAGTTCTTC.

In this sample, this clone turned up a few times. J is TRBJ2-1 and V is TRBV7-7; TRBD1 matches at 7 bases. Trimming cost V 5 bases and J 4 bases; bases outside gene matches: 5. The CDR3 spans 14 residues. The germline gives CDR1 SSHAT, CDR2 FNYEAQ (reference sequence). The CDR3 coding sequence is TGTGCCAGCAGCCGAGGGGGCGCTTACAATGAGCAGTTCTTC. Translated, it gives CASSRGGAYNEQFF.

This clone was picked up one time. J is TRBJ2-7 and V is TRBV2, with 9 bases matching TRBD1. The CDR3 is 12 residues long. The germline gives CDR1 SNHLY, CDR2 FYNNEI. The junction had 5 bases not matched to a gene; V was cut back by 8 bases and J by 6 bases. CDR3 protein: CASVDRGGEQYF. The CDR3 nucleotides read TGTGCCAGCGTGGACAGGGGAGGCGAGCAGTACTTC.

The chain is built from TRBV29-1 and TRBJ1-6; D unresolved. This CDR3 region has 12 residues. Trimming pared 5 bases from V and 7 bases from J, leaving 9 bases between. Germline loops: CDR1 SQVTM, CDR2 ANQGSEA. For the CDR3, the DNA is TGCAGCGTTAACACGGTGAATTCACCCCTCCACTTT. Its translation is CSVNTVNSPLHF.

This clone appeared once. The J gene is TRBJ2-7, the V gene TRBV5-1, with D perhaps TRBD1 (6 bases). Germline V gene data show CDR1 as SGHRS and CDR2 as YFSETQ. The ends were cut back, 0 bases at V and 6 bases at J, with 10 bases in the middle. The CDR3 extends over 13 amino acids. The CDR3 spells CASSLGGQPEQYF. CDR3 DNA sequence: TGCGCCAGCAGCTTGGGGGGGCAGCCCGAGCAGTACTTC.

The chain joins TRBV14 to TRBJ1-1; D gene ambiguous. Germline CDR1 reads SGHDN; CDR2 reads FVKESK. V lost 1 base and J 4 bases, leaving 7 bases between the germline ends. The CDR3 runs to 13 residues. DNA for the CDR3: TGTGCCAGCAGCCAAGGGGTGATCACTGAAGCTTTCTTT. Its translation is CASSQGVITEAFF.

The V gene is TRBV29-1, the J gene TRBJ2-3, with a possible D match to TRBD1 (6 bases). Germline V gene sequence: CDR1 SQVTM, CDR2 ANQGSEA. Deletions cut 4 bases from V and 4 bases from J, with 12 bases between. CDR3 size: 13 residues. CDR3 nucleotide sequence: TGCAGCGTTGGGTTCAGGGGCGCAGATACGCAGTATTTT. It yields the protein CSVGFRGADTQYF.

This clone appeared once. The chain joins TRBV6-6 to TRBJ1-1; TRBD1 is a possible D gene (5 bases). CDR1 is MNHNY, CDR2 SVGAGI, per germline (reference sequence). This CDR3 comprises 16 residues. V was shortened by 5 bases and J by 2 bases, with 18 bases between the two germline ends. The CDR3 loop reads CASSRLTGTLNTEAFF. The CDR3 DNA follows: TGTGCCAGCAGTCGACTGACCGGGACCCTTAACACTGAAGCTTTCTTT.